This is a list of T cell receptor beta chains from one sample in a study of CD8+CD57+ T cells in acquired aplastic anemia. Using its own MiXCR run on the reads, TCRdb lists one record per CDR3 protein. The sample holds 75,000 to 100,000 distinct CDR3 sequences; less than 75% are singletons and the top ten take 65%. Sequencing input: sorted CD4+, CD8+, or CD8+CD57+ T cells (not recorded which) from PBMCs. The source of these receptors is a human donor with aplastic anemia. Both conserved end residues are part of each CDR3. A D gene is named only where the DNA matches it firmly. Part of the rows lack a size; the others show once, few, many or a class for expanded clones.

DNA	CDR3	D	J	V	length	size
TGTGCCAGCAGTTTAGGGACAGAGCATGGTGAGCAGTTCTTC	CASSLGTEHGEQFF	TRBD1	TRBJ2-1	TRBV27	14	.
TGTGCCAGTAGTATAGTTCCAGGCTACGAGCAGTACTTC	CASSIVPGYEQYF	.	TRBJ2-7	TRBV19	13	few
TGTGCCAGCAGATCCAGCGGGAGGCTCGAGCAGTACTTC	CASRSSGRLEQYF	TRBD2	TRBJ2-7	TRBV6-1	13	few
TGTGCCACCAGCTCCAAACCCTGGGGGACCGGTGCCTACGAGCAGTACTTC	CATSSKPWGTGAYEQYF	.	TRBJ2-7	TRBV15	17	.
TGTGCCAGCAGCGTAGATGAGATTCAGCAAGCTTTCTTT	CASSVDEIQQAFF	.	TRBJ1-1	TRBV9	13	once
TGCGCCGCCCACCAGTCTTGGACAGATGACACCGGGGAGCTGTTTTTT	CAAHQSWTDDTGELFF	.	TRBJ2-2	TRBV10-1	16	.
TGTGCCAGTAGTATTGGTAGGGGGCAGACATACGAGCAGTACTTC	CASSIGRGQTYEQYF	TRBD1	TRBJ2-7	TRBV19	15	few
TGCAGCGTTCGAGGCCGGGAGAACTATGGCTACACCTTC	CSVRGRENYGYTF	.	TRBJ1-2	TRBV29-1	13	.
TGTGCCACCAGTGTTCGAGGAGATACGCAGTATTTT	CATSVRGDTQYF	.	TRBJ2-3	TRBV24-1	12	.
TGCGCCAGCAGTGTCGGGAGCTCTGGAAACACCATATATTTT	CASSVGSSGNTIYF	.	TRBJ1-3	TRBV10-2	14	.
TGTGCCAGCAGATCTACAGGGTATAGCAATCAGCCCCAGCATTTT	CASRSTGYSNQPQHF	.	TRBJ1-5	TRBV12-3/TRBV12-4	15	.
TGTGCCAGCGCCGGGACACGAAATGAGCAGTTCTTC	CASAGTRNEQFF	.	TRBJ2-1	TRBV19	12	.
TGTGCCAGCAGCGCCAGGGCCCACTACGAGCAGTACTTC	CASSARAHYEQYF	.	TRBJ2-7	TRBV7-2	13	few
TGCGCCAGCAGCTTGCTCCAGGGCGGTGAGACCCAGTACTTC	CASSLLQGGETQYF	.	TRBJ2-5	TRBV5-1	14	once